This TCR beta chain was identified in a study of cytomegalovirus exposure and HLA in healthy donors. Findings and limits, study-wide: Cytomegalovirus status was reportedly diagnosed by the classifier with high specificity and sensitivity. Across donors, most TCRs were seen rarely, yet some public ones were widespread. Three CMV-associated chains were confirmed in vitro to be specific for CMV antigens.

Primers for the PCR totalled 60 Vbeta and 13 Jbeta. This table comes from immunoSEQ multiplex PCR, and its TCRdb copy is limited to in-frame clones, with some not included. The sample records tens of thousands of clones, 64% being singletons. Details on this clone: Its antigen is as yet unknown.

The sample consisted of PBMCs. The TCR sequence derives from a human donor in good health.

CDR3 residues: CSALGTGGTSPPSYGYTF. The CDR3 DNA follows: TGCAGCGCCTTAGGGACAGGGGGGACCTCTCCGCCTAGCTATGGCTACACCTTC. V and J are TRBV29-1 and TRBJ1-2; TRBD1 agrees at 11 bases. Germline values: CDR1 SQVTM, CDR2 ANQGSEA. The CDR3 length is 18 residues. V dropped 7 bases and J dropped 4; count of bases not matched to a gene: 20. Using reference TRBV29-1 and TRBJ1-2 for the parts outside the CDR3, the full variable domain is SAVISQKPSRDICQRGTSLTIQCQVDSQVTMMFWYRQQPGQSLTLIATANQGSEATYESGFVIDKFPISRPNLTFSTLTVSNMSPEDSSIYLCSALGTGGTSPPSYGYTFGSGTRLTVV.